This T cell receptor beta chain was obtained from a study of a mutant IDH1 vaccine in newly diagnosed glioma. The V gene's germline CDR1 is MGHRA and CDR2 YSYEKL. Trimming took 0 bases from V and 0 from J, leaving 9 bases between them. The CDR3 sequence is 16 residues long. Note on this clone: Its antigen is unidentified.

Measured with immunoSEQ multiplex PCR; TCRdb has only the in-frame clones, and not every one. This sample has 29,000 or so clones, with roughly four fifths found just once. As to time point: week 35, safety follow-up. Every single dose of the vaccine, 300 ug of mutant IDH1 20-mer peptide, came with topical imiquimod. The source is a man in his fifties or sixties with glioma. The chain couples TRBV4-1 to TRBJ1-5; D not resolved. The input for sequencing was PBMCs, taken from a glioma patient whose treatment included an IDH1 peptide vaccine. The DNA of the CDR3 is TGCGCCAGCAGCCAAGACCCAGGTTATAGCAATCAGCCCCAGCATTTT. The encoded protein is CASSQDPGYSNQPQHF.